This T cell receptor beta chain originates from a study of OX40 agonist ivuxolimab in advanced cancers. Study background: Prior anti-PD-1, anti-PD-L1 or anti-CTLA-4 therapy did not bar entry, and more than 35% had some. Three patients got partial responses; one had hepatocellular carcinoma and two had cutaneous melanoma.

The data were produced by immunoSEQ multiplex PCR, yet TCRdb's version contains in-frame clones alone and is incomplete. This sample carries tens of thousands of clones, over 75% of them seen once, and the ten largest clones take about 2%. Points on this clone: Its antigen remains unidentified.

Per germline, CDR1 SQVTM and CDR2 ANQGSEA. The V end lost 4 bases, the J end lost 0 bases, and 7 bases lay between the germline ends. The CDR3 covers 12 residues. Study-wide results and limits: Clonal expansion from baseline to week 6 occurred in both CD4+ and CD8+ T cells.

The TCR originated in an adult with an advanced solid tumor such as melanoma, head and neck, liver or kidney cancer. V is TRBV29-1 and J is TRBJ2-7, with a tentative D call TRBD2 (6 bases). The specimen was CD4+ or CD8+ T cells sorted from blood, collected in a trial of the OX40 agonist ivuxolimab. Written as DNA, the CDR3 is TGCAGCGTTGGGACTACCTCCTACGAGCAGTACTTC. Encoded protein: CSVGTTSYEQYF.